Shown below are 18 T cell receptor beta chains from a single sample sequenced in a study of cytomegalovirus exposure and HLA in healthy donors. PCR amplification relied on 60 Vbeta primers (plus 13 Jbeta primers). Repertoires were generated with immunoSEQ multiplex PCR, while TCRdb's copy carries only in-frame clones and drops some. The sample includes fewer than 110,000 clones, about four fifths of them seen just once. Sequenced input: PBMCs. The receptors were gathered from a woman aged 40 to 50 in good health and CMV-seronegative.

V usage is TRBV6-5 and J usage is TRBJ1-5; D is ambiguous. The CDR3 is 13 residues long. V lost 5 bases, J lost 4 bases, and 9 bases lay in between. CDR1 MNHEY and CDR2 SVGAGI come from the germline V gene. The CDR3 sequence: CASSVSGNQPQHF. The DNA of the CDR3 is TGTGCCAGCAGTGTATCAGGAAATCAGCCCCAGCATTTT.

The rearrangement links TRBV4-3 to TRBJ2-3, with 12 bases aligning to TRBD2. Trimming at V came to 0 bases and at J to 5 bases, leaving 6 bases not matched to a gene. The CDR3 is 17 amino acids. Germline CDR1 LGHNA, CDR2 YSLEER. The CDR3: CASSQELLAGGGDTQYF. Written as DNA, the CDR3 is TGCGCCAGCAGCCAAGAGCTACTAGCGGGGGGTGGAGATACGCAGTATTTT.

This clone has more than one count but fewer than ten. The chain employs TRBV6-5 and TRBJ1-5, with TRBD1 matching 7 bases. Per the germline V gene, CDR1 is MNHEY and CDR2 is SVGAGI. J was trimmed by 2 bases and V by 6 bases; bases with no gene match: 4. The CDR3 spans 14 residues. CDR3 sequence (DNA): TGTGCCAGCAGGGCCGGGACAGGCAATCAGCCCCAGCATTTT. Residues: CASRAGTGNQPQHF.

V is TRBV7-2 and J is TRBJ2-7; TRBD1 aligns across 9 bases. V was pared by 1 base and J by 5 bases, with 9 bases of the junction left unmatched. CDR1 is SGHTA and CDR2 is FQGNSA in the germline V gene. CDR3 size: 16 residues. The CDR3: CASSLVVGTGYHEQYF. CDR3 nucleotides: TGTGCCAGCAGCTTAGTAGTAGGGACAGGGTACCACGAGCAGTACTTC.

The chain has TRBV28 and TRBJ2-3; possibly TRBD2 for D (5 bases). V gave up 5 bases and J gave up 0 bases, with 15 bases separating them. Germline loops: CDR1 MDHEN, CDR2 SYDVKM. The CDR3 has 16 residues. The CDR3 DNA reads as TGTGCCAGCAGTCCCAGGCCTAGGACTAGCACAGATACGCAGTATTTT. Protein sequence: CASSPRPRTSTDTQYF.

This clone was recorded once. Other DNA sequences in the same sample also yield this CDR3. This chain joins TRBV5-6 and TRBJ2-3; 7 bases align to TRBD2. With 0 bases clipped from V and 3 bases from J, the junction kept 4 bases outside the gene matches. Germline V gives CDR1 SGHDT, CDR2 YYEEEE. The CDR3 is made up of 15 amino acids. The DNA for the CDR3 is TGTGCCAGCAGCTTGGGAGGCGGGAGTACAGATACGCAGTATTTT. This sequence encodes CASSLGGGSTDTQYF.

CDR3: CASSSHSTDTQYF. The CDR3 region has the DNA TGTGCCAGCAGCTCACATAGCACAGATACGCAGTATTTT. The chain has TRBV11-2 and TRBJ2-3, with no clear D. Germline V gene lookup returns CDR1 SGHAT and CDR2 FQNNGV. V was trimmed by 4 bases and J by 0 bases, leaving 5 bases between them. The CDR3 contains 13 residues.

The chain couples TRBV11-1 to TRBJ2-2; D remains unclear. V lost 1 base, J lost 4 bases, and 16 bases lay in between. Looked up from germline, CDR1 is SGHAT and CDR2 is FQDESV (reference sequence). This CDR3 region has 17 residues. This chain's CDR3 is CASSLEAADGATGELFF. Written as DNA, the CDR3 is TGTGCCAGCAGCTTAGAGGCGGCAGACGGAGCCACCGGGGAGCTGTTTTTT.

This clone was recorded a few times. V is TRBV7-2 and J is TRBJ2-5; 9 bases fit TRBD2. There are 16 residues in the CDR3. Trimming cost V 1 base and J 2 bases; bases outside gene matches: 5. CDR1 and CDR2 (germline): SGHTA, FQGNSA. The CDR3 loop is CASSLETSGSQETQYF. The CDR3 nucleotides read TGTGCCAGCAGCTTAGAGACTAGCGGCTCTCAAGAGACCCAGTACTTC.

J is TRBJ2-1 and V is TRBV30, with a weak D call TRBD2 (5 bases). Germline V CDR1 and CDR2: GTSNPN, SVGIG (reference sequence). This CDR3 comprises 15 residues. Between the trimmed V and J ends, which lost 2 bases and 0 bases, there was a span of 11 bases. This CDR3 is CAWSPTTVSYNEQFF. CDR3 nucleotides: TGTGCCTGGAGTCCGACTACCGTCTCCTACAATGAGCAGTTCTTC.

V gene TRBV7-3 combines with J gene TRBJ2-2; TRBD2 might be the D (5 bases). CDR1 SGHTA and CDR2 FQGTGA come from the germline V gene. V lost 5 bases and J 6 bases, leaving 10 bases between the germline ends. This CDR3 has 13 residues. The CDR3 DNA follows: TGTGCCAGCAGCCGGGGAGTGGCCGGGGAGCTGTTTTTT. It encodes CASSRGVAGELFF.

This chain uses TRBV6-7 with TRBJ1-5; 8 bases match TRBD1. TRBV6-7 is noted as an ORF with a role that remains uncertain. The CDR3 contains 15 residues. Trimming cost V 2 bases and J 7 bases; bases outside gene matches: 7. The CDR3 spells CASSYRFRGRQPQHF. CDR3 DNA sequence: TGTGCCAGCAGTTACCGTTTCAGGGGGCGACAGCCCCAGCATTTT.

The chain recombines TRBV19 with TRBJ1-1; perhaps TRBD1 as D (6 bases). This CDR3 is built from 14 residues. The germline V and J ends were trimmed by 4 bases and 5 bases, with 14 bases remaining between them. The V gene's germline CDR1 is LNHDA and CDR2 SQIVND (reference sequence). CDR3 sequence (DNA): TGTGCCAGTAGTACCAATCAGGGGCGGACTGAAGCTTTCTTT. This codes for CASSTNQGRTEAFF.

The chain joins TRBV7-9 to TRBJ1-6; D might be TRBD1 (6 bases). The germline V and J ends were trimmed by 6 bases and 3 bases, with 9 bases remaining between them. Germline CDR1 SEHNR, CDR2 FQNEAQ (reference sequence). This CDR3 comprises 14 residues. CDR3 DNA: TGTGCCAGCAGTCAACAGGGCTATAATTCACCCCTCCACTTT. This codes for CASSQQGYNSPLHF.

In nucleotides, the CDR3 is TGCGCCAGCAGCTTGAGACTAGCGGGAGGGCAGGTTTCCTACGAGCAGTACTTC. Amino acids: CASSLRLAGGQVSYEQYF. This chain uses TRBV5-1 with TRBJ2-7; 14 bases line up with TRBD2. This CDR3 contains 18 residues. The trim removed 1 base at V and 1 base at J, leaving 7 bases unmatched. CDR1 and CDR2 from the germline V gene are SGHRS and YFSETQ.

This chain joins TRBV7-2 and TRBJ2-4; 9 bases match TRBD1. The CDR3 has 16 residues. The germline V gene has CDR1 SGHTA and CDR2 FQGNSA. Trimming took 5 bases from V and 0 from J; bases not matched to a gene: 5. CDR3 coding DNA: TGTGCCAGCAGCGAGTGGGACAGGGTAGCCAAAAACATTCAGTACTTC. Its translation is CASSEWDRVAKNIQYF.

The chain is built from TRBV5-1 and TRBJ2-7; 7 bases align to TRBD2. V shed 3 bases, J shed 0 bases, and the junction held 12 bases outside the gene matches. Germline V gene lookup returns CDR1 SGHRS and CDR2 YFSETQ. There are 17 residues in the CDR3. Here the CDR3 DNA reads TGCGCCAGCAGCTCCCTCTTAGGTGGCGGGAGCTCCTACGAGCAGTACTTC. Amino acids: CASSSLLGGGSSYEQYF.

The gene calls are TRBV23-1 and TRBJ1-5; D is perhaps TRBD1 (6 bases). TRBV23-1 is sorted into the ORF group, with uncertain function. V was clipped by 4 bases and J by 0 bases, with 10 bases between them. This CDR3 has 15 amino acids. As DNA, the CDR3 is TGCGCCAGCAGTCGGACAGTAATTAGCAATCAGCCCCAGCATTTT. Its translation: CASSRTVISNQPQHF.